This T cell receptor (beta chain) is drawn from a study of blood T cell repertoires in COVID-19. Across the study: From T cells, B-cell-depleted T cells, or PBMCs came the material, which was cDNA or gDNA.

The CDR3 consists of 13 residues. Germline-derived CDR1 and CDR2 are SEHNR and FQNEAQ (reference sequence). With 5 bases removed from V and 5 bases from J, the gap between germline ends came to 10 bases. Here immunoSEQ multiplex PCR was the method, and the copy in TCRdb shows in-frame clones only, minus some. Seen here are about 160,000 clones, around nine tenths observed once, and the top ten hold around a tenth. V gene TRBV7-9 combines with J gene TRBJ2-1; a weak D match, TRBD2 (7 bases). Sequencing was done on a sample of peripheral blood. The TCR originated in a woman in her 70s with COVID-19, enrolled during active disease. Here the CDR3 reads CASSAGANNEQFF. DNA of the CDR3: TGTGCCAGCAGCGCGGGGGCCAACAATGAGCAGTTCTTC.